Below, 12 T cell receptor beta chains from the same sample are listed, as sequenced in a study of shared clonotypes between healthy human individuals. Profiled with immunoSEQ multiplex PCR; TCRdb holds only in-frame clones, not every one. The sample includes more than 1,200,000 clones, about 98.5% of them seen just once. The specimen was naive CD4+ T cells sorted from blood. Regarding subset: CD45RA+ positively selected. All receptors derive from a man between 25 and 39 years old in good health.

A single count supports this clone. The chain uses TRBV5-1 and TRBJ2-7; TRBD2 agrees at 9 bases. Germline CDR1 reads SGHRS; CDR2 reads YFSETQ. V gave up 0 bases and J gave up 7 bases; unmatched junction bases: 8. The CDR3 runs 15 residues. The CDR3 DNA is TGCGCCAGCAGCTTGGCGGGACTAGCACAGGGGGAGCAGTACTTC. Encoded protein: CASSLAGLAQGEQYF.

To note about this clone: Within the sample, other DNA sequences also encode this same CDR3. This rearrangement joins TRBV18 to TRBJ2-1; D might be TRBD2 (5 bases). Looked up from germline, CDR1 is KGHSH and CDR2 is LQKENI. The V gene lost 3 bases and the J gene lost 1 base, with 13 bases spanning the gap. This CDR3 region has 16 residues. The CDR3, as DNA: TGTGCCAGCTCACCTACTGTCGGGGATTCCTACAATGAGCAGTTCTTC. It specifies CASSPTVGDSYNEQFF.

This chain links TRBV7-2 with TRBJ1-1, with a weak D call TRBD1 (5 bases). With 2 bases removed from V and 2 bases from J, the gap between germline ends came to 9 bases. The germline CDR1 and CDR2 sequences are SGHTA and FQGNSA. The CDR3 length is 14 residues. This CDR3 reads CASSLNTGNTEAFF. The CDR3 DNA follows: TGTGCCAGCAGCTTAAACACAGGCAACACTGAAGCTTTCTTT.

The chain is built from TRBV10-3 and TRBJ2-3; 11 bases match TRBD1. Germline V gives CDR1 ENHRY, CDR2 SYGVKD. The CDR3 is made up of 14 amino acids. J was trimmed by 2 bases and V by 8 bases; bases with no gene match: 3. Here the CDR3 reads CAIAGQGATDTQYF. DNA of the CDR3: TGTGCCATCGCTGGACAGGGGGCCACAGATACGCAGTATTTT.

The chain uses TRBV7-3 and TRBJ2-2, with 8 bases identical to TRBD1. The CDR3 is made up of 14 amino acids. Germline-derived CDR1 and CDR2 are SGHTA and FQGTGA. Trimming cost V 5 bases and J 6 bases; bases outside gene matches: 5. The CDR3 sequence: CASSKQGVAGELFF. Written as DNA, the CDR3 is TGTGCCAGCAGCAAACAGGGGGTGGCCGGGGAGCTGTTTTTT.

The gene calls are TRBV29-1 and TRBJ1-1, with D possibly being TRBD1 (5 bases). This CDR3 is 11 amino acids long. V gave up 8 bases and J gave up 1 base, with 8 bases separating them. CDR1 is SQVTM and CDR2 is ANQGSEA in the germline V gene. The CDR3 region has the DNA TGCAGCATTGGGGGGAACACTGAAGCTTTCTTT. Translated: CSIGGNTEAFF.

In nucleotides, the CDR3 is TGTGCCAGCAGTTTGACAGGGCGTAGCGAGCAGTACTTC. It codes for CASSLTGRSEQYF. The V and J genes are TRBV27 and TRBJ2-7, with 7 nucleotides matching TRBD1. Unmatched junction bases numbered 5, after V lost 3 bases and J lost 6 bases. This CDR3 region has 13 residues. Germline V lookup: CDR1 MNHEY, CDR2 SMNVEV (reference sequence).

Regarding this clone: This same CDR3 is encoded by further DNA sequences in the sample. The V call is TRBV27, the J call TRBJ1-5; no reliable D call. This CDR3 has 12 residues. Deletions cut 3 bases from V and 6 bases from J, with 6 bases between. From germline, CDR1 is MNHEY and CDR2 SMNVEV (reference sequence). The CDR3 DNA follows: TGTGCCAGCAGTTTGGGTGGTCAGCCCCAGCATTTT. Encoded protein: CASSLGGQPQHF.

CDR3 loop: CASSLPGTEYYGYTF. CDR3 coding DNA: TGTGCCAGCAGTTTACCGGGGACAGAGTACTATGGCTACACCTTC. The chain joins TRBV28 to TRBJ1-2; 7 nucleotides match TRBD1. V lost 2 bases and J lost 3; bases outside the gene matches: 6. The CDR3 sequence is 15 residues long. Germline lookup yields CDR1 MDHEN and CDR2 SYDVKM.

The chain combines TRBV5-1 with TRBJ2-7; TRBD2 aligns across 16 bases. CDR3 size: 17 residues. V shed 2 bases and J 0 bases; nucleotides not matched to a gene: 2. Germline V CDR1 and CDR2: SGHRS, YFSETQ. The CDR3 protein is CASSFGTSGRASYEQYF. CDR3 sequence (DNA): TGCGCCAGCAGCTTCGGGACTAGCGGGAGGGCCTCCTACGAGCAGTACTTC.

The CDR3 sequence is CASSQDRGKTDTQYF. The CDR3 nucleotides read TGTGCCAGCAGCCAAGATCGCGGGAAGACAGATACGCAGTATTTT. The chain carries TRBV4-2 and TRBJ2-3; possible D gene TRBD2, 6 bases. V was clipped by 0 bases and J by 3 bases, with 10 bases between them. Germline lookup yields CDR1 LGHNA and CDR2 YNFKEQ. This CDR3 region has 15 residues.

This chain links TRBV7-2 with TRBJ2-1; either TRBD1 or TRBD2 may supply D (5 bases each). Germline lookup yields CDR1 SGHTA and CDR2 FQGNSA. Trimming removed 0 bases from V and 4 bases from J, with 10 bases in between. The CDR3 consists of 15 residues. In DNA form, the CDR3 reads TGTGCCAGCAGCTTAGCTGGGACCATGTACAATGAGCAGTTCTTC. This encodes CASSLAGTMYNEQFF.